Listed below are T cell receptor beta chains from one sample, sequenced in a study of CD8 T cells in ankylosing spondylitis. A single record per CDR3 protein comes from TCRdb applying MiXCR to the 5' RACE reads. The table records 250,000 or so distinct CDR3 sequences, about 11% of them present only once. The sequencing sample was made of blood, either unsorted or a sorted T cell fraction (not recorded which). Receptors were obtained from a male donor with ankylosing spondylitis or in good health (not recorded which). Both conserved end residues are part of each CDR3. The order of the fields is V gene, clone size, CDR3 length, CDR3 protein. Clone size is stated in some rows and not others, as once, few, many or a class when expanded.

>TRBV14|.|15
CASSRNRGLNTEAFF
>TRBV7-6|many|16
CASSRPSSGTGSVLTF
>TRBV4-2|.|18
CASSQERTEWGSSYEQYF
>TRBV10-3|.|13
CAIRTSGGHEQFF
>TRBV29-1|many|12
CSVSSSGNEQFF
>TRBV12-3/TRBV12-4|many|15
CASSLSGVEGETQYF
>TRBV5-1|many|14
CASSEFANTGELFF
>TRBV7-9|few|15
CASSSLTLAKNIQYF
>TRBV5-1|many|16
CASISGTSTSTDTQYF
>TRBV5-1|many|14
CASSLDVGPDTQYF
>TRBV5-1|many|13
CASSHGQGVMAVF
>TRBV10-3|many|14
CAIRPGPTNTEAFF
>TRBV6-1|.|14
CASSEAPRSYEQYF
>TRBV29-1|.|14
CSVKGAGDTGELFF
>TRBV5-1|many|16
CASSALGGNKSAEAFF
>TRBV5-1|many|15
CASRAPTGGVDEQYF
>TRBV24-1|many|12
CATGRGLDGYTF
>TRBV29-1|.|13
CSVDFGLGETQYF
>TRBV5-5|many|16
CASSSRTGRSTDTQYF
>TRBV5-1|.|15
CASSLTGTGSYEQYF
>TRBV29-1|many|15
CSVLGQEIMNTEAFF
>TRBV10-2|.|15
CASGVANGANYGYTF
>TRBV7-9|few|14
CASSDAMKDTEAFF
>TRBV5-1|.|14
CASSLPTGGNEQYF
>TRBV25-1|.|14
CASSDQQGSTEAFF
>TRBV20-1|many|17
CSARDPGTSGPYNEQFF
>TRBV20-1|many|11
CSALLYNEQFF
>TRBV20-1|many|10
CSAQDRGELF
>TRBV5-1|many|14
CASSWQGVDTEAFF
>TRBV5-5|many|13
CASGPSSYNEQFF
>TRBV5-1|many|14
CASRGGGVHNEQFF
>TRBV4-2|few|15
CASSPGGLSYNEQFF
>TRBV6-1|many|13
CASIRPNTGELFF
>TRBV3-1|many|18
CASSQDRLAGGTTDTQYF
>TRBV20-1|many|13
CSSIRQAGETQYF
>TRBV21-1|.|18
CASSSLAGDPTSTDTQYF
>TRBV10-3|many|13
CAISESWGQPQHF
>TRBV5-8|few|15
CASSSGGRPDNEQFF
>TRBV12-3/TRBV12-4|.|16
CASTALGSGAYNEQFF
>TRBV29-1|many|13
CSVAPGFGTEAFF
>TRBV9|many|15
CASSPRETGSTIQYF
>TRBV25-1|.|14
CASSEFKEAAGYTF
>TRBV12-3/TRBV12-4|many|14
CASSYRVTNTEAFF
>TRBV20-1|many|15
CSQREVRYGTDTQYF
>TRBV2|.|14
CARRVTAMNTEAFF
>TRBV20-1|.|17
CCARDLTQEWKYNEQFF
>TRBV12-5|.|13
CASGLSGADTQYF
>TRBV5-5|many|16
CASSLARPGVLREQYF
>TRBV5-1|many|17
CASSSGGFLRFEAEAFF
>TRBV20-1|.|13
CSAGRQAQETQYF
>TRBV5-1|many|13
CASSIGQSNEQFF
>TRBV5-5|.|15
CASQRGTGGTGELFF
>TRBV15|many|15
CATSRGPGRANEQFF